The 13 T cell receptor beta chains below come from one sample, sequenced in a study of blood T cell repertoires in COVID-19. Using immunoSEQ multiplex PCR, the repertoire was profiled, and TCRdb retains in-frame clones only, with some absent. The sample has 55,000 to 65,000 clones, around 77% seen once. The sequenced material came from peripheral blood. The receptor set was obtained from a man between 60 and 75 years old with acute or convalescent COVID-19.

The chain carries TRBV24-1 and TRBJ2-3; D gene unclear. The length of the CDR3 is 13 residues. The germline gives CDR1 KGHDR, CDR2 SFDVKD. The germline V and J ends were trimmed by 5 bases and 2 bases, with 7 bases remaining between them. CDR3 loop: CATSGAYTDTQYF. For the CDR3, the DNA is TGTGCCACCAGTGGGGCCTACACAGATACGCAGTATTTT.

The chain links TRBV6-1 to TRBJ1-2; D call uncertain. Between the trimmed V and J ends, which lost 1 base and 3 bases, there was a span of 9 bases. The CDR3 spans 14 residues. From germline, CDR1 is MNHNS and CDR2 SASEGT. CDR3 nucleotide sequence: TGTGCCAGCAGTGAAGTAGGCGGATACTATGGCTACACCTTC. Amino acid sequence: CASSEVGGYYGYTF.

The gene calls are TRBV12-3 or TRBV12-4 and TRBJ1-5; maybe TRBD1 (5 bases). V was cut by 3 bases and J by 5 bases, with 5 bases left in between. The CDR3 runs 12 residues. The CDR3 bases are TGTGCCAGCAGTTTCAGGGATCAGCCCCAGCATTTT. Its translation is CASSFRDQPQHF.

The V gene is TRBV18, the J gene TRBJ1-5; no clear D. V was pared by 3 bases and J by 7 bases, with 10 bases between. The CDR3 totals 13 residues. Germline V gene lookup returns CDR1 KGHSH and CDR2 LQKENI. CDR3 amino acids: CASSPSFAQPQHF. CDR3 DNA: TGTGCCAGCTCACCCTCTTTCGCGCAGCCCCAGCATTTT. Full variable domain (rest looked up from reference TRBV18 and TRBJ1-5): NAGVMQNPRHLVRRRGQEARLRCSPMKGHSHVYWYRQLPEEGLKFMVYLQKENIIDESGMPKERFSAEFPKEGPSILRIQQVVRGDSAAYFCASSPSFAQPQHFGDGTRLSIL.

The chain has TRBV11-2 and TRBJ2-7, with 10 positions matching TRBD1. In germline, CDR1 is SGHAT, CDR2 FQNNGV. V shed 3 bases and J 2 bases; nucleotides not matched to a gene: 4. The CDR3 has 15 residues. The CDR3 region has the DNA TGTGCCAGCAGCTTGGCCGGGACAGGGGCCTACGAGCAGTACTTC. Its translation: CASSLAGTGAYEQYF.

The chain couples TRBV5-5 to TRBJ1-1; D not certain. The CDR3 is 14 amino acids. The V gene lost 4 bases and the J gene lost 2 bases, with 12 bases spanning the gap. Germline CDR1 is SGHKS and CDR2 is YYEKEE (reference sequence). CDR3 sequence: CASSRGSSNTEAFF. In nucleotides, the CDR3 is TGTGCCAGCAGCCGGGGTAGTAGCAACACTGAAGCTTTCTTT.

There are a few counts of this clone. The chain recombines TRBV5-1 with TRBJ2-1, with TRBD2 matching over 7 bases. Germline loops: CDR1 SGHRS, CDR2 YFSETQ. This CDR3 comprises 16 residues. With 4 bases clipped from V and 0 bases from J, the junction kept 7 bases outside the gene matches. The CDR3 loop reads CASSLHGGFSYNEQFF. CDR3 DNA: TGCGCCAGCAGCCTACACGGGGGGTTCTCCTACAATGAGCAGTTCTTC.

The gene calls are TRBV5-4 and TRBJ1-3; 7 bases are a match to TRBD1. Trimming cost V 4 bases and J 6 bases; bases outside gene matches: 7. Germline loops: CDR1 SGHNT, CDR2 YYREEE (reference sequence). This CDR3 region has 14 residues. The CDR3 sequence is CASSLQGMINTIYF. The CDR3 coding sequence is TGTGCCAGCAGCCTACAGGGGATGATAAACACCATATATTTT. The entire variable domain, with the rest obtained from reference TRBV5-4 and TRBJ1-3, is as follows: ETGVTQSPTHLIKTRGQQVTLRCSSQSGHNTVSWYQQALGQGPQFIFQYYREEENGRGNFPPRFSGLQFPNYSSELNVNALELDDSALYLCASSLQGMINTIYFGEGSWLTVV.

V and J are TRBV5-4 and TRBJ2-2, with 10 bases matching TRBD2. Germline CDR1 reads SGHNT; CDR2 reads YYREEE (reference sequence). J was trimmed by 9 bases and V by 1 base; bases with no gene match: 6. The CDR3 is 15 amino acids. CDR3 bases: TGTGCCAGCAGCTTGAGAACTAGCGGGGATAGGGAGCTGTTTTTT. Residues: CASSLRTSGDRELFF.

The gene calls are TRBV20-1 and TRBJ2-2, with D possibly matching TRBD1 (6 bases). The CDR3 runs to 12 residues. Germline V gene lookup returns CDR1 DFQATT and CDR2 SNEGSKA (reference sequence). Trimming removed 3 bases from V and 6 bases from J, with 8 bases in between. CDR3: CSASKGAGELFF. Written as DNA, the CDR3 is TGCAGTGCTAGTAAGGGGGCCGGGGAGCTGTTTTTT.

This clone appeared a few times. V and J are TRBV27 and TRBJ2-7; no clear D gene. Trimming left V 3 bases short and J 5 bases short, with 14 bases between. The germline V gene encodes CDR1 MNHEY and CDR2 SMNVEV (reference sequence). The length of the CDR3 is 14 residues. Written as DNA, the CDR3 is TGTGCCAGCAGTTTTTACGACCGGGTGGACGAGCAGTACTTC. Translated, it gives CASSFYDRVDEQYF.

The J gene is TRBJ2-2, the V gene TRBV18; D unresolved. Germline-derived CDR1 and CDR2 are KGHSH and LQKENI. CDR3 length: 12 residues. V was shortened by 4 bases and J by 7 bases, with 7 bases between the two germline ends. This chain's CDR3 is CASSLSDGELFF. The CDR3 DNA reads TGTGCCAGCTCACTCAGCGACGGGGAGCTGTTTTTT.

The chain carries TRBV2 and TRBJ1-2; D unresolved. With 4 bases removed from V and 1 base from J, the gap between germline ends came to 10 bases. The CDR3 consists of 14 residues. Germline values: CDR1 SNHLY, CDR2 FYNNEI. The DNA for the CDR3 is TGTGCCAGCAGTGTTCGGGGAGGTAACTATGGCTACACCTTC. This gives the protein CASSVRGGNYGYTF.